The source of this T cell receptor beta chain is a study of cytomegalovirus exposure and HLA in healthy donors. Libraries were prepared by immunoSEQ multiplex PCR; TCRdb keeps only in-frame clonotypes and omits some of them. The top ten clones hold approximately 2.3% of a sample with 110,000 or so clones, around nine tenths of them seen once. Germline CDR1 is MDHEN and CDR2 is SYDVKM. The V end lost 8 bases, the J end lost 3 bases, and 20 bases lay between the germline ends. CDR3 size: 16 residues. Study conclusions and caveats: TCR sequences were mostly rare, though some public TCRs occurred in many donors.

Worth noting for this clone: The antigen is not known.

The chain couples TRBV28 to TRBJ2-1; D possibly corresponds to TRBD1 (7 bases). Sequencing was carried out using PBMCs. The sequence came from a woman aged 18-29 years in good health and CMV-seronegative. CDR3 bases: TGTGCCAGCCACGTCAGGGGGGCAGGGGGCTACAATGAGCAGTTCTTC. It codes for CASHVRGAGGYNEQFF.